Presented here are 31 T cell receptor beta chains from one specimen sequenced in a study of cytomegalovirus exposure and HLA in healthy donors. 13 Jbeta primers and 60 Vbeta primers were used for the PCR. Method: immunoSEQ multiplex PCR; TCRdb's copy keeps in-frame clones and lacks some. The table shows about 130,000 clones, with roughly 75% occurring only once. The sequenced sample consisted of PBMCs. The source is a man aged 25 to 45 in good health.

The chain has TRBV5-4 and TRBJ1-3; TRBD1 matches at 7 bases. Looked up from germline, CDR1 is SGHNT and CDR2 is YYREEE (reference sequence). This CDR3 is 17 amino acids long. V shed 0 bases and J 4 bases; nucleotides not matched to a gene: 10. This CDR3 is CASSLGVSGTVGNTIYF. The CDR3 DNA reads as TGTGCCAGCAGCTTGGGGGTTTCCGGGACAGTAGGAAACACCATATATTTT.

This CDR3 is CASSSQGGNQPQHF. In nucleotides, the CDR3 is TGTGCCAGTAGTAGCCAGGGTGGGAATCAGCCCCAGCATTTT. The V call is TRBV19, the J call TRBJ1-5; TRBD1 might be the D (5 bases). V was trimmed by 4 bases and J by 4 bases, leaving 11 bases between them. From germline, CDR1 is LNHDA and CDR2 SQIVND (reference sequence). This CDR3 region has 14 residues.

This chain joins TRBV19 and TRBJ1-3, with D possibly being TRBD1 (6 bases). V was clipped by 5 bases and J by 4 bases, with 15 bases between them. Germline V gene data show CDR1 as LNHDA and CDR2 as SQIVND (reference sequence). This CDR3 is built from 15 residues. The CDR3 spells CASSSRGGIGNTIYF. DNA of the CDR3: TGTGCCAGTAGTTCTAGAGGGGGAATCGGAAACACCATATATTTT.

This clone has just a few counts. This sequence joins TRBV28 and TRBJ2-4; D uncertain. The V and J ends lost 3 bases and 5 bases respectively, with 11 bases between them. There are 14 residues in the CDR3. The germline gives CDR1 MDHEN, CDR2 SYDVKM. CDR3 residues: CASSFRGKQNIQYF. The CDR3 DNA reads TGTGCCAGCAGTTTCCGTGGCAAACAAAACATTCAGTACTTC.

The chain couples TRBV5-5 to TRBJ1-2; maybe TRBD1 (6 bases). The germline V gene has CDR1 SGHKS and CDR2 YYEKEE (reference sequence). The CDR3 spans 13 residues. V was shortened by 1 base and J by 6 bases, with 10 bases between the two germline ends. The CDR3: CASSLLQGDGYTF. The DNA of the CDR3 is TGTGCCAGCAGCTTGTTACAGGGAGATGGCTACACCTTC.

V is TRBV14 and J is TRBJ2-1; perhaps TRBD2 as D (7 bases). The CDR3 length is 17 residues. Germline assignment: CDR1 SGHDN and CDR2 FVKESK. Trimming removed 0 bases from V and 1 base from J, with 13 bases in between. CDR3 nucleotides: TGTGCCAGCAGCCAAGAAAGGGGGGGGGTTTCCTACAATGAGCAGTTCTTC. Amino acid sequence: CASSQERGGVSYNEQFF. The full variable domain, in which reference TRBV14 and TRBJ2-1 provide the parts outside the CDR3, is EAGVTQFPSHSVIEKGQTVTLRCDPISGHDNLYWYRRVMGKEIKFLLHFVKESKQDESGMPNNRFLAERTGGTYSTLKVQPAELEDSGVYFCASSQERGGVSYNEQFFGPGTRLTVL.

The chain is built from TRBV27 and TRBJ2-3; D call uncertain. CDR3 size: 13 residues. Deletions cut 0 bases from V and 6 bases from J, with 7 bases between. Germline CDR1 is MNHEY and CDR2 is SMNVEV (reference sequence). The CDR3 spells CASSLSSRDTQYF. CDR3 DNA sequence: TGTGCCAGCAGTTTATCTAGCCGGGATACGCAGTATTTT.

This chain uses TRBV5-1 with TRBJ2-4; TRBD1 matches at 9 bases. CDR1 and CDR2 (germline): SGHRS, YFSETQ. The CDR3 length is 16 residues. The ends lost 0 bases at V and 1 base at J; junction bases unmatched: 2. The CDR3, as DNA: TGCGCCAGCAGCTTGGGAGACAGGGGGGCCAAAAACATTCAGTACTTC. Protein: CASSLGDRGAKNIQYF.

This clone appeared a few times. This chain uses TRBV7-8 with TRBJ1-1; 7 bases fit TRBD1. Germline V CDR1 and CDR2: SGHVS, FQNEAQ. This CDR3 region has 16 residues. V trimming: 5 bases; J trimming: 1 base; junction bases outside the gene matches: 10. Written as DNA, the CDR3 is TGTGCCAGCAGCCAACGGACAGGTCCGACGAACACTGAAGCTTTCTTT. Protein: CASSQRTGPTNTEAFF.

This clone was observed a single time. The chain recombines TRBV9 with TRBJ2-7; 7 bases agree with TRBD2. This CDR3 is built from 13 residues. Germline trimming cut 4 bases from V and 3 bases from J; bases unmatched to any gene: 4. Germline lookup yields CDR1 SGDLS and CDR2 YYNGEE. The CDR3 here is CASSRDYSYEQYF. The CDR3 DNA follows: TGTGCCAGCAGCCGGGACTACAGCTACGAGCAGTACTTC.

This clone was counted a few times. The chain combines TRBV2 with TRBJ2-1, with D tentatively TRBD2 (5 bases). The germline CDR1 and CDR2 sequences are SNHLY and FYNNEI. The V end lost 6 bases, the J end lost 13 bases, and 10 bases lay between the germline ends. The CDR3 spans 10 residues. The CDR3 loop reads CASSRERQFF. CDR3 DNA sequence: TGTGCCAGCAGCCGGGAAAGACAGTTCTTC.

The table lists this clone with a few counts. V gene TRBV6-1 combines with J gene TRBJ1-3; D is undetermined. Trimming took off 0 bases at V and 2 bases at J, with 8 bases between the two ends. This CDR3 spans 15 amino acids. Per the germline V gene, CDR1 is MNHNS and CDR2 is SASEGT. The CDR3 nucleotides are TGTGCCAGCAGTGAAGCAGTGTCGGCTGGAAACACCATATATTTT. Translation: CASSEAVSAGNTIYF.

The V and J genes are TRBV6-1 and TRBJ2-3, with 7 bases lining up with TRBD2. The CDR3 contains 14 residues. The germline V gene has CDR1 MNHNS and CDR2 SASEGT. The junction had 10 bases not matched to a gene; V was cut back by 8 bases and J by 5 bases. The CDR3 DNA follows: TGTGCCAGCTGGGAGGGAGGGTCAGGAGATACGCAGTATTTT. Protein product: CASWEGGSGDTQYF.

The chain is built from TRBV15 and TRBJ2-7; no clear D gene. The CDR3 has 13 amino acids. Germline values: CDR1 LNHNV, CDR2 YYDKDF (reference sequence). V gave up 0 bases and J gave up 7 bases, with 10 bases separating them. The CDR3 sequence: CATSREGPSEQYF. The CDR3 DNA reads as TGTGCCACCAGCAGAGAGGGCCCCAGTGAGCAGTACTTC.

The chain recombines TRBV18 with TRBJ2-3; 7 positions match TRBD1. V dropped 6 bases and J dropped 2; count of bases not matched to a gene: 8. Germline V gives CDR1 KGHSH, CDR2 LQKENI. The CDR3 covers 15 residues. In nucleotides, the CDR3 is TGTGCCAGCTCGCAGGACAGGTCGTACACAGATACGCAGTATTTT. Encoded protein: CASSQDRSYTDTQYF.

Comments on this clone: A junction end diverges from the germline sequence, so it may reflect a read error. The V and J genes are TRBV6-4 and TRBJ2-1; 7 nucleotides match TRBD2. CDR1 and CDR2 (germline): MRHNA, SNTAGT. The CDR3 loop spans 11 amino acids. The CDR3 sequence is CASSNRTRQVF. CDR3 coding DNA: TGTGCCAGCAGCAATAGGACTAGGCAGGTCTTC.

CDR3 sequence (DNA): TGCAGCGTTAGGGACTTCGGGGGCCAAGAGACCCAGTACTTC. It translates to CSVRDFGGQETQYF. This chain connects TRBV29-1 to TRBJ2-5, with D maybe TRBD2 (6 bases). The CDR3 contains 14 residues. The germline CDR1 and CDR2 sequences are SQVTM and ANQGSEA. Trimming stripped 5 bases from V and 1 base from J, with 14 bases between.

V gene TRBV19 combines with J gene TRBJ2-1; 9 positions agree with TRBD1. The CDR3 spans 16 residues. Germline values: CDR1 LNHDA, CDR2 SQIVND (reference sequence). V lost 5 bases to trimming and J lost 6 bases; unmatched junction nucleotides: 11. The CDR3 is CASSLAGTGIINEQFF. CDR3 nucleotide sequence: TGTGCCAGTAGTCTCGCTGGGACAGGGATAATCAATGAGCAGTTCTTC.

CDR3 loop: CASSLELAGHTQYF. CDR3 DNA sequence: TGTGCCAGCAGCTTAGAACTAGCGGGTCATACGCAGTATTTT. The chain has TRBV5-6 and TRBJ2-3, with 9 bases that match TRBD2. From germline, CDR1 is SGHDT and CDR2 YYEEEE. The CDR3 has 14 residues. V was clipped by 2 bases and J by 7 bases; unmatched bases: 5.

CDR3 loop: CASSGLGREQYF. CDR3 DNA: TGTGCCAGCAGTGGTCTTGGCCGCGAGCAGTACTTC. The chain combines TRBV6-1 with TRBJ2-7; D is ambiguous. The CDR3 extends over 12 amino acids. Germline lookup yields CDR1 MNHNS and CDR2 SASEGT. V was shortened by 4 bases and J by 6 bases, with 10 bases between the two germline ends.

The rearrangement links TRBV9 to TRBJ2-2; TRBD2 matches 13 bases. There are 16 residues in the CDR3. J lost 3 bases, V lost 3 bases, and 2 bases had no gene match. Germline values: CDR1 SGDLS, CDR2 YYNGEE. Here the CDR3 reads CASSGGLAGYTGELFF. The CDR3 DNA is TGTGCCAGCAGCGGGGGACTAGCGGGATACACCGGGGAGCTGTTTTTT. The variable domain in full, with the rest retrieved from reference TRBV9 and TRBJ2-2, is DSGVTQTPKHLITATGQRVTLRCSPRSGDLSVYWYQQSLDQGLQFLIQYYNGEERAKGNILERFSAQQFPDLHSELNLSSLELGDSALYFCASSGGLAGYTGELFFGEGSRLTVL.

This chain uses TRBV7-9 with TRBJ1-1, with 7 bases aligning to TRBD1. Germline V gene sequence: CDR1 SEHNR, CDR2 FQNEAQ (reference sequence). The CDR3 totals 16 residues. V gave up 6 bases and J gave up 6 bases; unmatched junction bases: 16. The CDR3 protein is CASRFPGKGAFAEAFF. The CDR3 DNA sequence: TGTGCCAGCAGGTTCCCCGGGAAGGGGGCTTTCGCTGAAGCTTTCTTT.

The V and J genes are TRBV7-9 and TRBJ2-2, with 8 bases identical to TRBD2. The CDR3 spans 16 residues. Germline V gene data show CDR1 as SEHNR and CDR2 as FQNEAQ (reference sequence). The V segment lost 4 bases and the J segment 1 base; nucleotides outside the gene matches: 5. The CDR3 sequence is CASSSREGGNTGELFF. In DNA form, the CDR3 reads TGTGCCAGCAGCTCCCGGGAGGGGGGGAACACCGGGGAGCTGTTTTTT.

This chain uses TRBV7-9 with TRBJ2-2; D is perhaps TRBD2 (6 bases). The CDR3 is 13 residues long. Germline CDR1 SEHNR, CDR2 FQNEAQ (reference sequence). With 5 bases removed from V and 7 bases from J, the gap between germline ends came to 11 bases. The CDR3 here is CASSALGGGELFF. The CDR3, as DNA: TGTGCCAGCAGCGCCTTGGGGGGCGGGGAGCTGTTTTTT.

The J gene is TRBJ1-1, the V gene TRBV28; 12 bases fit TRBD1. This CDR3 is built from 14 residues. V was pared by 5 bases and J by 8 bases, with 6 bases of the junction left unmatched. CDR1 is MDHEN, CDR2 SYDVKM, per germline. The CDR3 sequence is CASSTGQGAFEAFF. Here the CDR3 DNA reads TGTGCCAGCAGTACGGGACAGGGGGCGTTCGAAGCTTTCTTT.

V is TRBV6-1 and J is TRBJ1-3; the D gene is possibly TRBD1 (5 bases). The V gene's germline CDR1 is MNHNS and CDR2 SASEGT. The ends were cut back, 4 bases at V and 2 bases at J, with 12 bases in the middle. The CDR3 contains 15 residues. The CDR3 sequence: CASSASDRAGNTIYF. The CDR3 DNA is TGTGCCAGCAGTGCTAGCGACAGAGCTGGAAACACCATATATTTT.

V is TRBV18 and J is TRBJ1-1, with D possibly matching TRBD1 (5 bases). Germline CDR1 KGHSH, CDR2 LQKENI. Trimming shortened V by 4 bases and J by 5 bases, and 11 bases separated the two germline ends. The CDR3 runs to 13 residues. CDR3 residues: CASSQGFLTEAFF. The CDR3 nucleotides are TGTGCCAGCTCACAGGGGTTCTTGACTGAAGCTTTCTTT. Combining the CDR3 with reference TRBV18 and TRBJ1-1 gives the whole variable domain NAGVMQNPRHLVRRRGQEARLRCSPMKGHSHVYWYRQLPEEGLKFMVYLQKENIIDESGMPKERFSAEFPKEGPSILRIQQVVRGDSAAYFCASSQGFLTEAFFGQGTRLTVV.

In this sample, this clone turned up once. The sample contains more than one DNA sequence encoding this CDR3. The V gene is TRBV5-1, the J gene TRBJ2-5; TRBD2 matches 10 bases. CDR1 and CDR2 (germline): SGHRS, YFSETQ. After removal of 4 bases from V and 1 base from J, the junction contained 7 bases not matched to a gene. This CDR3 contains 16 residues. The CDR3 protein is CASSLGVAGGQETQYF. The CDR3 DNA sequence: TGCGCCAGCAGCCTGGGGGTAGCGGGAGGCCAAGAGACCCAGTACTTC.

This chain links TRBV27 with TRBJ2-7; 11 bases fit TRBD2. In germline, CDR1 is MNHEY, CDR2 SMNVEV (reference sequence). Trimming removed 2 bases from V and 5 bases from J; junction bases left unmatched: 5. This CDR3 has 15 residues. For the CDR3, the DNA is TGTGCCAGCAGTTTAGTACTAGCGGGAGTTCACGAGCAGTACTTC. Translating it yields CASSLVLAGVHEQYF.

V usage is TRBV4-3 and J usage is TRBJ1-6, with a tentative D call TRBD1 (6 bases). This CDR3 has 15 amino acids. CDR1 is LGHNA, CDR2 YSLEER, per germline. Trimming shortened V by 4 bases and J by 7 bases, and 14 bases separated the two germline ends. The CDR3 sequence: CASSLYTGSNSPLHF. In nucleotides, the CDR3 is TGCGCCAGCAGCCTTTATACAGGGTCCAATTCACCCCTCCACTTT.

The rearrangement uses TRBV11-2 and TRBJ1-2, with D hard to call. This CDR3 contains 13 residues. Trimming took off 5 bases at V and 1 base at J, with 8 bases between the two ends. CDR1 is SGHAT, CDR2 FQNNGV, per germline. The CDR3 DNA is TGTGCCAGCAGCCCCGGACTTAACTATGGCTACACCTTC. Its protein product is CASSPGLNYGYTF.